This T cell receptor (beta chain) was obtained from a study of early T cells in non-severe SARS-CoV-2 infection. Study summary: Whole-blood bulk RNA, unsorted, was sequenced, and chains were unpaired.

As for this clonotype: Its antigen is still unknown.

The CDR3 is 14 amino acids. V lost 0 bases, J lost 5 bases, and 8 bases lay in between. The V gene's germline CDR1 is SGHNT and CDR2 YENEEA. The TCR library protocol was used to attach unique molecular identifiers. These identifiers were attached to individual cDNA molecules. TCRdb re-called the 5' RACE reads with MiXCR, one entry per CDR3 protein. The sample records 25,000 to 30,000 distinct CDR3 sequences, around 5.8% being singletons. Study-wide points: The study's VDJdb matching favored anti-spike CD8 responses and missed private and CD4 specificities.

The source material was whole blood. This clonotype was obtained from an adult who was a healthcare worker with PCR-confirmed SARS-CoV-2 infection or an uninfected control (not recorded which). This chain connects TRBV11-3 to TRBJ2-1; D gene unclear. The CDR3 DNA is TGTGCCAGCAGCTTAGATCCCAGCCACAATGAGCAGTTCTTC. Amino acids: CASSLDPSHNEQFF.